This T cell receptor beta chain was profiled in a study of cytomegalovirus exposure and HLA in healthy donors. Germline V gene lookup returns CDR1 SGHNT and CDR2 YENEEA. Trimming removed 5 bases from V and 1 base from J, with 12 bases in between. This CDR3 is built from 15 residues. The study ran its PCR with 60 Vbeta and 13 Jbeta primers. Produced via immunoSEQ multiplex PCR; TCRdb's table is partial and in-frame only. The sample holds over 100,000 clones. The sequence was collected from a man aged 18 to 30 in good health and CMV-seronegative. Sample: PBMCs. J is TRBJ2-1 and V is TRBV11-3; possibly TRBD2 for D (6 bases). This chain's CDR3 is CASSPGGVSYNEQFF. The CDR3 DNA sequence: TGTGCCAGCAGCCCCGGGGGAGTGTCCTACAATGAGCAGTTCTTC. The full variable domain, completed using reference TRBV11-3 and TRBJ2-1, is EAGVVQSPRYKIIEKKQPVAFWCNPISGHNTLYWYLQNLGQGPELLIRYENEEAVDDSQLPKDRFSAERLKGVDSTLKIQPAELGDSAVYLCASSPGGVSYNEQFFGPGTRLTVL.